This entry lists 8 T cell receptor beta chains sequenced from one sample in a study of blood T cell repertoires in COVID-19. TCRdb keeps only in-frame clones here, not all; method: immunoSEQ multiplex PCR. There are about 110,000 clones in the sample; over 80% occur only once, and 0.8% to 0.9% lies in the top ten. Source material: peripheral blood. The source of these receptors is a woman between 70 and 85 years old with acute or convalescent COVID-19.

This clone was seen more than once but under ten times. The chain is built from TRBV7-2 and TRBJ1-3; 9 bases agree with TRBD1. Germline V gene lookup returns CDR1 SGHTA and CDR2 FQGNSA. J gave up 0 bases and V 6 bases, and 6 bases lay outside the gene matches. This CDR3 is built from 16 residues. The CDR3 loop reads CASRFRQGVSGNTIYF. CDR3 bases: TGTGCCAGCAGATTCAGACAGGGGGTCTCTGGAAACACCATATATTTT.

The V call is TRBV5-6, the J call TRBJ1-4; D unresolved. Germline CDR1 SGHDT, CDR2 YYEEEE. The V gene lost 2 bases and the J gene lost 0 bases, with 8 bases spanning the gap. This CDR3 contains 15 residues. The CDR3 region is CASSFQVATNEKLFF. The CDR3 DNA is TGTGCCAGCAGCTTCCAGGTTGCAACTAATGAAAAACTGTTTTTT. The full variable domain, with the rest looked up from reference TRBV5-6 and TRBJ1-4, is DAGVTQSPTHLIKTRGQQVTLRCSPKSGHDTVSWYQQALGQGPQFIFQYYEEEERQRGNFPDRFSGHQFPNYSSELNVNALLLGDSALYLCASSFQVATNEKLFFGSGTQLSVL.

This clone has just one count. The rearrangement uses TRBV7-8 and TRBJ2-7; D perhaps matches TRBD1 (5 bases). The ends were cut back, 4 bases at V and 3 bases at J, with 10 bases in the middle. The CDR3 length is 13 residues. Germline CDR1 is SGHVS and CDR2 is FQNEAQ. The CDR3 protein is CASSYDRIYEQYF. The DNA of the CDR3 is TGTGCCAGCAGCTACGACAGAATCTACGAGCAGTACTTC.

The chain has TRBV28 and TRBJ1-2; possibly TRBD1 for D (5 bases). CDR1 is MDHEN, CDR2 SYDVKM, per germline. The CDR3 runs 13 residues. V was clipped by 5 bases and J by 8 bases, with 15 bases between them. Written as DNA, the CDR3 is TGTGCCAGCAGTCTACTGGGGGGAGGGGGCTACACCTTC. It encodes CASSLLGGGGYTF.

V gene TRBV5-4 combines with J gene TRBJ2-5, with 7 bases lining up with TRBD2. This CDR3 comprises 14 residues. Trimming at V came to 4 bases and at J to 0 bases, leaving 3 bases not matched to a gene. The germline gives CDR1 SGHNT, CDR2 YYREEE (reference sequence). In DNA form, the CDR3 reads TGTGCCAGCAGCCCCGGGGGGTACCAAGAGACCCAGTACTTC. Its translation is CASSPGGYQETQYF.

The chain uses TRBV4-1 and TRBJ1-5, with a tentative D call TRBD1 (5 bases). This CDR3 has 14 residues. Germline V lookup: CDR1 MGHRA, CDR2 YSYEKL. V was trimmed by 1 base and J by 6 bases, leaving 10 bases between them. The CDR3 nucleotides read TGCGCCAGCAGCCAAGTATCCGGGGGTCAGCCCCAGCATTTT. Amino acids: CASSQVSGGQPQHF.

This chain links TRBV12-5 with TRBJ1-2, with D possibly TRBD1 on 5 matching bases. Looked up from germline, CDR1 is LGHNT and CDR2 is FRNRAP. The CDR3 loop spans 14 amino acids. V lost 5 bases to trimming and J lost 14 bases, with 24 bases between them. The CDR3 DNA is TGTGCTAGTGGTGCATTGGGGCGTAGCAGTACCGAAACCTTC. Its translation: CASGALGRSSTETF.

V is TRBV7-2 and J is TRBJ2-3; D remains ambiguous. Germline CDR1 is SGHTA and CDR2 is FQGNSA. V lost 3 bases to trimming and J lost 1 base, with 5 bases between them. The CDR3 runs 13 residues. This CDR3 reads CASSLGGTDTQYF. The CDR3 bases are TGTGCCAGCAGCTTGGGCGGCACAGATACGCAGTATTTT.